The sequence of this TCR beta chain was determined in a study of blood T cell repertoires in COVID-19. Study as a whole: Acute and convalescent COVID-19 specimens originated in the United States, Italy and Spain. PBMCs, B-cell-depleted T cells, or T cells were the source of the cDNA or gDNA that made up the material.

The CDR3 runs to 14 residues. Germline lookup yields CDR1 SGHRS and CDR2 YFSETQ. The J segment lost 7 bases and the V segment lost 5 bases, leaving 10 bases of the junction unmatched. Participants spanned ages about 18 to 95 years and resided in some 22 US areas. Participants' own reports of clinical history determined their cohort assignment. The protocol was immunoSEQ multiplex PCR, while the TCRdb copy is restricted to in-frame clones and leaves out a portion. The sample includes hundreds of thousands of clones, around 92% of them seen just once. The chain uses TRBV5-1 and TRBJ2-7; TRBD1 aligns across 9 bases. What was sequenced was PBMCs or T cells enriched from blood (not recorded which). The clonotype was recovered from a woman aged 50 to 60 who had been exposed to COVID-19. DNA for the CDR3: TGCGCCAGCAGGACCGGGACAGGGATAGAAGAGCAGTACTTC. It encodes CASRTGTGIEEQYF.